Described below is a single T cell receptor beta chain sequence and its context. Its antigen remains unidentified. The CDR3 has 13 residues. Germline V lookup: CDR1 MGHRA, CDR2 YSYEKL. V lost 4 bases and J 6 bases, leaving 12 bases between the germline ends. The data derive from a study of T cell repertoires in cytomegalovirus infection. Study-level information: The public TCR beta signatures pointed to both CMV infection and matching HLA type.

In TCRdb, the reads were re-called with MiXCR into one record per CDR3 protein. The sample yields 550,000 to 850,000 distinct CDR3 sequences, around a third seen once. The receptor comes from a human donor in good health (CMV status not recorded). Some clones in this sample may be carry-over from other donors' samples. V gene TRBV4-1 combines with J gene TRBJ1-1; D is unclear. Sequencing used cultured PBMCs, obtained from culture after CMV antigen stimulation. DNA of the CDR3: TGCGCCAGCAGCCGTACAAGGCGTGCTGAAGCTTTCTTT. It codes for CASSRTRRAEAFF.